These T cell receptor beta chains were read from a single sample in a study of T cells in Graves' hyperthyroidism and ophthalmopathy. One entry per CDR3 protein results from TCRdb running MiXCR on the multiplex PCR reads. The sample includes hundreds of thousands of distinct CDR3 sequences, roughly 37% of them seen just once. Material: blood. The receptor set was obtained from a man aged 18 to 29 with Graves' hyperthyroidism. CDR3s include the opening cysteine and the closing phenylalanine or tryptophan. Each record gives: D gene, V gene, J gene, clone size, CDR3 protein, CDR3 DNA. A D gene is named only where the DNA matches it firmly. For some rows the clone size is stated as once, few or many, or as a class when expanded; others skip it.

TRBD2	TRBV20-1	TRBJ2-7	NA	CSASLGLAGALGEQYF	TGCAGTGCTTCCCTAGGACTAGCGGGGGCCCTCGGCGAGCAGTACTTC
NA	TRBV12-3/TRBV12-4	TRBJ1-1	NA	CASRTTGNSEAFF	TGTGCCAGCAGGACCACAGGAAACTCTGAAGCTTTCTTT
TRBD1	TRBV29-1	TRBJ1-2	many	CSFGTGDGYTF	TGCAGCTTTGGTACAGGGGATGGCTACACCTTC
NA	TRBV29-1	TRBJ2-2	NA	CSPRPLAGASSTGELFF	TGCAGCCCCCGCCCCCTCGCGGGGGCCTCGAGCACCGGGGAGCTGTTTTTT
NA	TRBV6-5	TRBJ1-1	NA	CASSYEGRGFSEAFF	TGTGCCAGCAGTTACGAAGGACGGGGATTTTCTGAAGCTTTCTTT
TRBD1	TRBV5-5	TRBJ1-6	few	CASGKTGWGNSPLHF	TGTGCCAGCGGGAAGACAGGGTGGGGGAATTCACCCCTCCACTTT
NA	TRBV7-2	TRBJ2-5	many	CASRNRPGETQYF	TGTGCCAGCAGAAACCGACCGGGGGAGACCCAGTACTTC
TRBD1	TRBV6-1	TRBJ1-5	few	CASRGDSGSQPQHF	TGTGCCAGCAGGGGGGACAGTGGTTCTCAGCCCCAGCATTTT
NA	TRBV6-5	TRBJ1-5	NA	CASSYSTGSNQPQHF	TGTGCCAGCAGTTACTCGACGGGTAGCAATCAGCCCCAGCATTTT
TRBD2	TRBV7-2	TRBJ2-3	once	CASSSGTSGGAWRTDTQYF	TGTGCCAGCAGCTCCGGGACTAGCGGGGGGGCTTGGCGCACAGATACGCAGTATTTT
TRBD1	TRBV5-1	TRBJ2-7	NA	CASSPTWTGGEQYF	TGCGCCAGCAGCCCTACCTGGACAGGGGGAGAGCAGTACTTC
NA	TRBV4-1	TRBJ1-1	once	CASSLPRSAGTEAFF	TGCGCCAGCAGCCTCCCCAGGTCCGCCGGAACTGAAGCTTTCTTT
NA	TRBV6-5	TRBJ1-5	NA	CASSYLMGGGQPQHF	TGTGCCAGCAGTTACCTTATGGGAGGAGGACAGCCCCAGCATTTT
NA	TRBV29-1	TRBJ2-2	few	CSVIQKGGSGELFF	TGCAGCGTTATCCAAAAGGGGGGTTCCGGGGAGCTGTTTTTT
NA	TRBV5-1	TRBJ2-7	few	CASSVTEPYSYEQYF	TGCGCCAGCAGCGTGACAGAGCCATACTCCTACGAGCAGTACTTC
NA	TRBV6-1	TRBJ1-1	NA	CASSEAKVNEAFF	TGTGCCAGCAGTGAAGCGAAAGTTAATGAAGCTTTCTTT
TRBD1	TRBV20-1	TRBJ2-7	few	CSARVRQGIDEQYF	TGCAGTGCTAGAGTTCGACAGGGAATCGACGAGCAGTACTTC
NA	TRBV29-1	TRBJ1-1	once	CSVVRGGLATEAFF	TGCAGCGTGGTTAGGGGCGGGCTTGCCACTGAAGCTTTCTTT
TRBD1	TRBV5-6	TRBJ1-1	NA	CASSSTGVEAFF	TGTGCCAGCAGCTCGACAGGGGTTGAAGCTTTCTTT
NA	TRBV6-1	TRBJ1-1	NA	CASSEGATMNTEAFF	TGTGCCAGCAGTGAAGGGGCTACCATGAACACTGAAGCTTTCTTT
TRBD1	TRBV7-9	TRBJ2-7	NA	CASSHSGTDEQYF	TGTGCCAGCAGCCATTCAGGGACAGACGAGCAGTACTTC
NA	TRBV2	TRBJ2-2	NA	CASSLLDWGSGELFF	TGTGCCAGCAGTTTACTCGACTGGGGGTCCGGGGAGCTGTTTTTT
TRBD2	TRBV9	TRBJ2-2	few	CASSVQAGEYTGELFF	TGTGCCAGCAGCGTTCAGGCGGGAGAGTACACCGGGGAGCTGTTTTTT
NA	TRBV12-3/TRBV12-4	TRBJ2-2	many	CASSPDSQNTGELFF	TGTGCCAGCAGCCCCGACAGCCAGAACACCGGGGAGCTGTTTTTT
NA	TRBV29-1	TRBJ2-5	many	CSVGYSQETQYF	TGCAGCGTTGGGTACAGCCAAGAGACCCAGTACTTC
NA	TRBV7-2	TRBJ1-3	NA	CASSQEKGLRSGNTIYF	TGTGCCAGCAGCCAAGAAAAAGGATTGCGCTCTGGGAACACCATATATTTT
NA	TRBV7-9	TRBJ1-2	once	CASSAGASTF	TGTGCCAGCAGCGCCGGGGCCTCCACCTTC
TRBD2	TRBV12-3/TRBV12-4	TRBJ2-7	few	CASSLLRGDEQYF	TGTGCCAGCAGCCTCCTCCGGGGGGACGAGCAGTACTTC
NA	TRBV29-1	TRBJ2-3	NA	CSVSPASTDTQYF	TGCAGCGTCTCGCCAGCTAGCACAGATACGCAGTATTTT
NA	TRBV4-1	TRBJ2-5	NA	CASSQPGRGGQETQYF	TGCGCCAGCAGCCAACCCGGGAGAGGAGGACAAGAGACCCAGTACTTC
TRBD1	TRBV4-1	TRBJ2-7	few	CASSQGQQGIYEQYF	TGCGCCAGCAGCCAAGGGCAACAGGGGATCTACGAGCAGTACTTC
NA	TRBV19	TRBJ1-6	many	CASSIGREVNSPLHF	TGTGCCAGTAGTATCGGGAGGGAGGTTAATTCACCCCTCCACTTT
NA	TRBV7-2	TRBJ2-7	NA	CASRKDRPPYEQYF	TGTGCCAGCAGAAAGGACCGCCCTCCCTACGAGCAGTACTTC
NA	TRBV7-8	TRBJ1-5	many	CASSARTGPNPNQPQHF	TGTGCCAGCAGCGCAAGAACGGGCCCCAACCCCAATCAGCCCCAGCATTTT
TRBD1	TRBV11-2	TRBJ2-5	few	CASSLDRLPETQYF	TGTGCCAGCAGCCTGGACAGGTTGCCGGAGACCCAGTACTTC
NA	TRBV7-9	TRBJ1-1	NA	CASSLVNAGNTEAFF	TGTGCCAGCAGCTTAGTGAATGCAGGCAACACTGAAGCTTTCTTT
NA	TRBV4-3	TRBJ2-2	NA	CASGGGASNTGELFF	TGCGCCAGCGGGGGGGGCGCGTCGAACACCGGGGAGCTGTTTTTT
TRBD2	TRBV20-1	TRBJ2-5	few	CSARDLGGPGETQYF	TGCAGTGCTAGAGATCTGGGAGGGCCGGGGGAGACCCAGTACTTC
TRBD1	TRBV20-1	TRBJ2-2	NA	CSARGLQGARGELFF	TGCAGTGCTAGGGGACTACAGGGGGCCCGGGGGGAGCTGTTTTTT
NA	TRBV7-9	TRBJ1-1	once	CASRGAVEAFF	TGTGCCAGCCGGGGGGCAGTTGAAGCTTTCTTT
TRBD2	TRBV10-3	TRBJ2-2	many	CAISGTSATGELFF	TGTGCCATCAGCGGGACTAGCGCGACCGGGGAGCTGTTTTTT
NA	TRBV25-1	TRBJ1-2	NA	CASSAPPGTEALGYTF	TGTGCCAGCAGTGCACCTCCCGGGACGGAGGCCCTGGGCTACACCTTC
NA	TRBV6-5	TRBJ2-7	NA	CASSVRTISYEQYF	TGTGCCAGCAGTGTGAGGACCATCTCCTACGAGCAGTACTTC